The next 17 T cell receptor beta chains were all read from a single sample in a study of T cell clones after liver transplantation. Some clones are missing from TCRdb's copy, which holds only in-frame ones; the method was immunoSEQ multiplex PCR. The sample has 75,000 to 95,000 clones; around four fifths are singletons. Sequenced here: CD4+ T cells from blood, sampled less than 50 months after liver transplant. All receptors derive from a human patient who received a liver transplant. Some T cells may have come from the graft donor.

The V gene is TRBV4-1, the J gene TRBJ1-2; perhaps TRBD1 as D (5 bases). This CDR3 is built from 15 residues. CDR1 and CDR2 from the germline V gene are MGHRA and YSYEKL. V was shortened by 1 base and J by 2 bases, with 11 bases between the two germline ends. The CDR3 coding sequence is TGCGCCAGCAGCCAAGGAACAGGAGCAAACTATGGCTACACCTTC. Protein product: CASSQGTGANYGYTF.

This clone is medium-sized within its sample. V is TRBV5-1 and J is TRBJ1-2; the D is unclear. Deletions cut 5 bases from V and 5 bases from J, with 19 bases between. The CDR3 spans 15 residues. CDR1 and CDR2 (germline): SGHRS, YFSETQ. CDR3: CASRPLTDPIYGYTF. The CDR3 nucleotides are TGCGCCAGCAGACCATTGACGGATCCTATTTATGGCTACACCTTC.

CDR3 amino acids: CASSPAGTGSNEKLFF. Here the CDR3 DNA reads TGTGCCAGCAGCCCAGCGGGGACAGGAAGTAATGAAAAACTGTTTTTT. V is TRBV5-4 and J is TRBJ1-4; 8 nucleotides agree with TRBD1. This CDR3 has 16 residues. V shed 4 bases, J shed 4 bases, and the junction held 9 bases outside the gene matches. Germline V lookup: CDR1 SGHNT, CDR2 YYREEE (reference sequence).

This clone appeared a single time. The J gene is TRBJ2-3, the V gene TRBV5-1; D is unclear. CDR1 and CDR2 from the germline V gene are SGHRS and YFSETQ. V gave up 0 bases and J gave up 4 bases, with 9 bases separating them. The CDR3 has 14 residues. Here the CDR3 reads CASSLAALADTQYF. The CDR3 DNA reads as TGCGCCAGCAGCTTGGCAGCGTTGGCAGATACGCAGTATTTT.

This clone showed up just once. V is TRBV19 and J is TRBJ1-4; D uncertain. Germline CDR1 and CDR2: LNHDA and SQIVND (reference sequence). There are 15 residues in the CDR3. Trimming took off 3 bases at V and 8 bases at J, with 16 bases between the two ends. The CDR3 DNA sequence: TGTGCCAGTAGTATCAGTCCCGGGTTGTCGGAAAAACTGTTTTTT. Translation: CASSISPGLSEKLFF.

The chain carries TRBV15 and TRBJ2-4; the match to TRBD2 covers 8 bases. Looked up from germline, CDR1 is LNHNV and CDR2 is YYDKDF (reference sequence). With 0 bases clipped from V and 0 bases from J, the junction kept 1 base outside the gene matches. CDR3 length: 16 residues. CDR3 amino acids: CATSREAGVAKNIQYF. The CDR3 DNA reads as TGTGCCACCAGCAGAGAAGCGGGAGTAGCCAAAAACATTCAGTACTTC.

Here the CDR3 reads CAWKRSGNSYEQYF. Here the CDR3 DNA reads TGTGCCTGGAAACGTAGCGGGAACTCCTACGAGCAGTACTTC. This rearrangement joins TRBV30 to TRBJ2-7; TRBD2 aligns across 8 bases. This CDR3 is built from 14 residues. V lost 4 bases and J lost 0; bases outside the gene matches: 5. Germline assignment: CDR1 GTSNPN and CDR2 SVGIG (reference sequence).

The chain has TRBV29-1 and TRBJ2-7, with D perhaps TRBD1 (6 bases). V shed 1 base and J shed 0 bases, with 10 bases lying between them. This CDR3 spans 14 amino acids. The V gene's germline CDR1 is SQVTM and CDR2 ANQGSEA. This chain's CDR3 is CSVEGVRGSYEQYF. In DNA form, the CDR3 reads TGCAGCGTTGAAGGTGTCAGGGGCTCCTACGAGCAGTACTTC.

V and J are TRBV7-9 and TRBJ1-1; D gene unclear. The V gene's germline CDR1 is SEHNR and CDR2 FQNEAQ (reference sequence). CDR3 length: 15 amino acids. Trimming left V 2 bases short and J 2 bases short, with 12 bases between. The CDR3 loop is CASSLMAGANTEAFF. CDR3 coding DNA: TGTGCCAGCAGCTTAATGGCAGGAGCAAACACTGAAGCTTTCTTT.

Concerning this clone itself: The sample has other DNA sequences that encode this CDR3 too. CDR3 residues: CSVYEGAGGANVLTF. Written as DNA, the CDR3 is TGCAGCGTTTACGAGGGGGCGGGTGGGGCCAACGTCCTGACTTTC. This chain connects TRBV29-1 to TRBJ2-6; 7 positions match TRBD1. The V segment lost 5 bases and the J segment 3 bases; nucleotides outside the gene matches: 7. This CDR3 is 15 amino acids long. Germline loops: CDR1 SQVTM, CDR2 ANQGSEA. Variable domain in full (rest from reference TRBV29-1 and TRBJ2-6): SAVISQKPSRDICQRGTSLTIQCQVDSQVTMMFWYRQQPGQSLTLIATANQGSEATYESGFVIDKFPISRPNLTFSTLTVSNMSPEDSSIYLCSVYEGAGGANVLTFGAGSRLTVL.

The gene calls are TRBV6-4 and TRBJ1-1, with D perhaps matching TRBD1 (6 bases). V lost 3 bases, J lost 1 base, and 6 bases lay in between. CDR3 length: 13 amino acids. Germline V gene sequence: CDR1 MRHNA, CDR2 SNTAGT. The DNA of the CDR3 is TGTGCCAGCAGTGAACAGGGGAACACTGAAGCTTTCTTT. Protein: CASSEQGNTEAFF.

This clone was counted only a few times. The genes are TRBV6-4 and TRBJ1-2, with 7 bases matching TRBD1. The germline V gene encodes CDR1 MRHNA and CDR2 SNTAGT. This CDR3 contains 15 residues. J lost 7 bases, V lost 2 bases, and 10 bases had no gene match. The CDR3 protein is CASSDGNRGTGGYTF. In nucleotides, the CDR3 is TGTGCCAGCAGTGACGGAAACAGGGGAACCGGTGGCTACACCTTC.

The genes are TRBV30 and TRBJ1-4, with TRBD1 as a possible D gene (5 bases). Germline CDR1 GTSNPN, CDR2 SVGIG (reference sequence). V lost 2 bases and J 8 bases, leaving 15 bases between the germline ends. This CDR3 region has 14 residues. CDR3 sequence reads: CAWSFDWGGEKLFF. The CDR3 DNA reads TGTGCCTGGAGTTTTGACTGGGGCGGCGAAAAACTGTTTTTT.

The chain is built from TRBV5-1 and TRBJ1-4; D is perhaps TRBD1 (6 bases). Trimming cost V 4 bases and J 4 bases, with 11 bases left between them. The CDR3 totals 14 residues. The germline CDR1 and CDR2 sequences are SGHRS and YFSETQ. This chain's CDR3 is CASSVGHGNEKLFF. The CDR3 DNA sequence: TGCGCCAGCAGCGTGGGACACGGTAATGAAAAACTGTTTTTT.

The chain combines TRBV12-5 with TRBJ2-2, with unresolved D. Germline loops: CDR1 LGHNT, CDR2 FRNRAP. The V end was cut by 2 bases, the J end by 3 bases, with 7 bases between. This CDR3 spans 14 amino acids. This chain's CDR3 is CASGLNFDTGELFF. CDR3 in DNA: TGTGCTAGTGGTTTGAATTTCGACACCGGGGAGCTGTTTTTT.

The chain carries TRBV4-3 and TRBJ1-1, with D hard to call. From germline, CDR1 is LGHNA and CDR2 YSLEER. CDR3 length: 13 residues. Trimming cost V 6 bases and J 7 bases, with 15 bases left between them. The CDR3 protein is CASSLERRYEAFF. DNA of the CDR3: TGCGCCAGCAGTCTGGAGCGAAGATATGAAGCTTTCTTT.

In its sample, this clone ranks as medium-sized. This chain connects TRBV29-1 to TRBJ1-1; D not certain. The CDR3 has 12 residues. Germline V gene data show CDR1 as SQVTM and CDR2 as ANQGSEA. V lost 7 bases and J lost 7, with 16 bases in between. The CDR3 here is CSASTGRHEAFF. CDR3 coding DNA: TGCAGCGCATCAACGGGCCGGCATGAAGCTTTCTTT.